These 27 T cell receptor beta chains share one sample of origin, sequenced in a study of T cell responses to AZD1222 COVID-19 vaccine. The assay was immunoSEQ multiplex PCR, and TCRdb's table has in-frame clones only and misses some. In the table there are around 120,000 clones, 75% to 90% of which are singletons. The sample in question was peripheral blood, obtained on day 0 of AZD1222 vaccination. The source is an adult in good health.

The gene calls are TRBV6-5 and TRBJ1-1; no clear D. Germline V gene lookup returns CDR1 MNHEY and CDR2 SVGAGI. Trimming pared 4 bases from V and 5 bases from J, leaving 14 bases between. The CDR3 spans 14 residues. The CDR3 is CASSSTRSGTEAFF. The CDR3 DNA reads TGTGCCAGCAGTTCCACGCGGAGTGGTACTGAAGCTTTCTTT.

As for this clone: Mismatch with germline at one junction end may stem from a read error. The rearrangement links TRBV27 to TRBJ1-6, with no clear D. The CDR3 is 15 residues long. CDR1 is MNHEY and CDR2 is SMNVEV in the germline V gene (reference sequence). CDR3 protein: CTSRPGDQRNSPLHF. The CDR3 coding sequence is TGTACCAGCAGGCCTGGGGATCAGCGAAATTCACCCCTCCACTTT.

The chain recombines TRBV4-1 with TRBJ1-6; D possibly corresponds to TRBD1 (6 bases). V lost 4 bases, J lost 7 bases, and 23 bases lay in between. Germline V gives CDR1 MGHRA, CDR2 YSYEKL. This CDR3 has 18 residues. CDR3 protein: CASSLSPRDTLGNSPLHF. CDR3 sequence (DNA): TGCGCCAGCAGCCTCTCTCCCAGGGACACTCTGGGGAATTCACCCCTCCACTTT.

The chain links TRBV6-5 to TRBJ2-7; 11 positions match TRBD2. V was pared by 5 bases and J by 7 bases, with 7 bases of the junction left unmatched. The germline V gene has CDR1 MNHEY and CDR2 SVGAGI. CDR3 length: 14 residues. Here the CDR3 DNA reads TGTGCCAGCAGTCAACTAGCGGGGGCAAGGGAGCAGTACTTC. This codes for CASSQLAGAREQYF.

The rearrangement uses TRBV5-1 and TRBJ1-1; no clear D gene. Germline CDR1 reads SGHRS; CDR2 reads YFSETQ. The CDR3 extends over 14 amino acids. V shed 0 bases and J shed 0 bases, with 6 bases lying between them. The CDR3 loop reads CASSLADMNTEAFF. CDR3 sequence (DNA): TGCGCCAGCAGCTTGGCCGACATGAACACTGAAGCTTTCTTT.

The gene calls are TRBV5-6 and TRBJ1-3; D is possibly TRBD1 (5 bases). Germline V gene sequence: CDR1 SGHDT, CDR2 YYEEEE. This CDR3 is built from 16 residues. V was pared by 1 base and J by 3 bases, with 14 bases between. CDR3 sequence: CASSLRWGQNGNTIYF. CDR3 nucleotide sequence: TGTGCCAGCAGCTTGAGATGGGGCCAGAATGGAAACACCATATATTTT.

This clone was seen once. The chain has TRBV15 and TRBJ1-5, with D uncertain. Germline CDR1 is LNHNV and CDR2 is YYDKDF (reference sequence). Trimming removed 0 bases at V and 14 bases at J, with 20 bases between. CDR3 size: 15 residues. CDR3 nucleotides: TGTGCCACCAGCAGAGATAAGGGTCCCAACAGCCGTGAGCATTTT. Its protein product is CATSRDKGPNSREHF. The full variable domain, rest sourced from reference TRBV15 and TRBJ1-5, is DAMVIQNPRYQVTQFGKPVTLSCSQTLNHNVMYWYQQKSSQAPKLLFHYYDKDFNNEADTPDNFQSRRPNTSFCFLDIRSPGLGDTAMYLCATSRDKGPNSREHFGDGTRLSIL.

This clone is a singleton in its sample. The CDR3 region is CATSAEGNYGYTF. The CDR3, as DNA: TGTGCCACCAGTGCTGAGGGGAACTATGGCTACACCTTC. The chain carries TRBV24-1 and TRBJ1-2, with D possibly being TRBD1 (5 bases). CDR3 length equals 13 residues. Trimming left V 5 bases short and J 2 bases short, with 8 bases between. CDR1 and CDR2 (germline): KGHDR, SFDVKD.

The genes are TRBV2 and TRBJ1-2; D not resolved. The CDR3 sequence is 13 residues long. Germline assignment: CDR1 SNHLY and CDR2 FYNNEI. The V and J ends lost 4 bases and 4 bases respectively, with 10 bases between them. The CDR3 here is CASSVAQPYGYTF. The CDR3 DNA follows: TGTGCCAGCAGTGTAGCACAGCCCTATGGCTACACCTTC.

CDR3 DNA: TGTGCCAGCAGCGTAGAAAGAGAGATGATGTTTCCCTACAATGAGCAGTTCTTC. Protein product: CASSVEREMMFPYNEQFF. The V call is TRBV9, the J call TRBJ2-1; D not certain. Looked up from germline, CDR1 is SGDLS and CDR2 is YYNGEE. V lost 0 bases, J lost 2 bases, and 18 bases lay in between. This CDR3 region has 18 residues.

The V and J genes are TRBV5-5 and TRBJ2-2, with TRBD2 matching 8 bases. This CDR3 has 17 residues. V dropped 6 bases and J dropped 5; count of bases not matched to a gene: 15. Germline values: CDR1 SGHKS, CDR2 YYEKEE (reference sequence). This CDR3 reads CASTAWSFSGGTGELFF. In DNA, the CDR3 is TGTGCCAGCACCGCTTGGAGTTTCAGCGGGGGTACCGGGGAGCTGTTTTTT. Complete variable domain (other parts from reference TRBV5-5 and TRBJ2-2): DAGVTQSPTHLIKTRGQQVTLRCSPISGHKSVSWYQQVLGQGPQFIFQYYEKEERGRGNFPDRFSARQFPNYSSELNVNALLLGDSALYLCASTAWSFSGGTGELFFGEGSRLTVL.

The chain carries TRBV29-1 and TRBJ1-1; D is perhaps TRBD1 (5 bases). The V and J ends lost 4 bases and 3 bases respectively, with 21 bases between them. From germline, CDR1 is SQVTM and CDR2 ANQGSEA. There are 16 residues in the CDR3. CDR3 DNA: TGCAGCGTTGTAGGGCCTAGGGGAGGTTCGTACACTGAAGCTTTCTTT. This encodes CSVVGPRGGSYTEAFF.

The rearrangement links TRBV11-2 to TRBJ1-2, with D perhaps matching TRBD1 (5 bases). In germline, CDR1 is SGHAT, CDR2 FQNNGV. V was pared by 4 bases and J by 7 bases, with 19 bases between. The CDR3 runs to 15 residues. As DNA, the CDR3 is TGTGCCAGCAGCTATAGTCTCCGGGGGTCCGTTGGCTACACCTTC. Translation gives CASSYSLRGSVGYTF.

This clone was observed a single time. The CDR3 region is CAWAPSEGSRGGGYTF. The CDR3, as DNA: TGTGCCTGGGCTCCCAGTGAGGGGTCGCGGGGGGGTGGCTACACCTTC. The chain links TRBV30 to TRBJ1-2; a possible D gene is TRBD1 (5 bases). V was pared by 5 bases and J by 7 bases, with 26 bases between. Germline V gene data show CDR1 as GTSNPN and CDR2 as SVGIG (reference sequence). The CDR3 totals 16 residues.

This clone has a handful of counts. V and J are TRBV29-1 and TRBJ1-1; D not certain. V was trimmed by 0 bases and J by 5 bases, leaving 7 bases between them. The CDR3 has 12 amino acids. Germline V gives CDR1 SQVTM, CDR2 ANQGSEA. The CDR3 loop is CSVEEGVTEAFF. CDR3 nucleotide sequence: TGCAGCGTTGAAGAGGGAGTTACTGAAGCTTTCTTT.

About this clone: Relative to the germline gene, one junction end is altered; a read error may explain this. The chain uses TRBV6-1 and TRBJ1-6; 8 bases agree with TRBD1. Germline V CDR1 and CDR2: MNHNS, SASEGT. The CDR3 spans 14 residues. This CDR3 reads CASTEDRGNSPLHF. In DNA form, the CDR3 reads TGTGCCAGCACTGAAGACAGGGGTAATTCACCCCTCCACTTT.

The chain recombines TRBV18 with TRBJ2-7; 9 bases align to TRBD1. V lost 5 bases, J lost 3 bases, and 8 bases stayed unmatched. Germline CDR1 reads KGHSH; CDR2 reads LQKENI. The CDR3 totals 15 residues. CDR3 loop: CASSALGTGNYEQYF. CDR3 DNA sequence: TGTGCCAGCTCAGCGCTCGGGACAGGGAACTACGAGCAGTACTTC.

The rearrangement uses TRBV3-1 (or the pseudogene TRBV3-2) and TRBJ2-7; D ambiguous. This CDR3 spans 11 amino acids. The germline CDR1 and CDR2 sequences are LGHDT and YNNKEL (reference sequence). With 6 bases removed from V and 4 bases from J, the gap between germline ends came to 7 bases. The CDR3, as DNA: TGTGCCAGCAGGCGTAATTACGAGCAGTACTTC. As protein: CASRRNYEQYF.

V and J are TRBV7-2 and TRBJ2-2, with 10 bases lining up with TRBD2. Trimming cost V 5 bases and J 4 bases; bases outside gene matches: 7. Germline-derived CDR1 and CDR2 are SGHTA and FQGNSA. The CDR3 loop spans 16 amino acids. In nucleotides, the CDR3 is TGTGCCAGCAGCCCCCCGGGACTAGCGAGCACCGGGGAGCTGTTTTTT. This translates into CASSPPGLASTGELFF.

The chain couples TRBV4-3 to TRBJ1-1, with D uncertain. V was trimmed by 1 base and J by 0 bases, leaving 12 bases between them. The CDR3 runs 16 residues. The germline gives CDR1 LGHNA, CDR2 YSLEER. The CDR3 bases are TGCGCCAGCAGCCAAGTACCGAGCCCATTGAACACTGAAGCTTTCTTT. Its translation is CASSQVPSPLNTEAFF.

The V gene is TRBV5-8, the J gene TRBJ1-4; no firm D call. V was cut by 0 bases and J by 5 bases, with 11 bases left in between. The CDR3 contains 15 residues. Germline lookup yields CDR1 SGHTS and CDR2 YDEGEE. Here the CDR3 reads CASSLAGVINEKLFF. CDR3 nucleotides: TGTGCCAGCAGCTTGGCCGGGGTAATCAATGAAAAACTGTTTTTT. The whole variable domain, filled in from reference TRBV5-8 and TRBJ1-4, reads EAGVTQSPTHLIKTRGQQATLRCSPISGHTSVYWYQQALGLGLQFLLWYDEGEERNRGNFPPRFSGRQFPNYSSELNVNALELEDSALYLCASSLAGVINEKLFFGSGTQLSVL.

V is TRBV10-1 and J is TRBJ2-2; D gene ambiguous. The CDR3 has 14 amino acids. The germline CDR1 and CDR2 sequences are WNHNN and SYGVQD (reference sequence). Trimming stripped 7 bases from V and 1 base from J, with 10 bases between. The CDR3 bases are TGCGCCAGCACTCTGGAGTTGAACACCGGGGAGCTGTTTTTT. Encoded protein: CASTLELNTGELFF.

The chain links TRBV7-3 to TRBJ1-3; TRBD1 matches 7 bases. The CDR3 runs to 15 residues. V lost 2 bases and J lost 0; bases outside the gene matches: 1. The germline V gene encodes CDR1 SGHTA and CDR2 FQGTGA. The CDR3 bases are TGTGCCAGCAGCTTAGGGACAGACTCTGGAAACACCATATATTTT. It codes for CASSLGTDSGNTIYF.

The chain is built from TRBV15 and TRBJ1-2, with TRBD1 matching 8 bases. The length of the CDR3 is 16 residues. V was pared by 5 bases and J by 2 bases, with 10 bases of the junction left unmatched. The V gene's germline CDR1 is LNHNV and CDR2 YYDKDF (reference sequence). CDR3 DNA sequence: TGTGCCACCAGCGGAGCCGGGACAGGTTCCAACTATGGCTACACCTTC. Its translation is CATSGAGTGSNYGYTF.

The rearrangement links TRBV7-6 to TRBJ2-6, with 9 bases lining up with TRBD1. The J segment lost 0 bases and the V segment lost 7 bases, leaving 10 bases of the junction unmatched. The CDR3 length is 18 residues. The germline CDR1 and CDR2 sequences are SGHVS and FNYEAQ. The CDR3 loop reads CASTPWGTGSSGANVLTF. The CDR3 region has the DNA TGTGCCAGCACTCCATGGGGGACAGGGAGCTCTGGGGCCAACGTCCTGACTTTC. Together with reference TRBV7-6 and TRBJ2-6, the CDR3 gives the full variable domain: GAGVSQSPRYKVTKRGQDVALRCDPISGHVSLYWYRQALGQGPEFLTYFNYEAQQDKSGLPNDRFSAERPEGSISTLTIQRTEQRDSAMYRCASTPWGTGSSGANVLTFGAGSRLTVL.

The V gene is TRBV5-5, the J gene TRBJ2-2; 9 bases map to TRBD1. Germline trimming cut 2 bases from V and 6 bases from J; bases unmatched to any gene: 8. Germline-derived CDR1 and CDR2 are SGHKS and YYEKEE (reference sequence). CDR3 length: 16 amino acids. For the CDR3, the DNA is TGTGCCAGCAGCTTAACCGGGACAGGGTGGGCCGGGGAGCTGTTTTTT. Translated: CASSLTGTGWAGELFF.

The rearrangement links TRBV4-1 to TRBJ1-4; a weak D match, TRBD1 (5 bases). The CDR3 totals 15 residues. Germline V gene lookup returns CDR1 MGHRA and CDR2 YSYEKL. Trimming pared 0 bases from V and 5 bases from J, leaving 10 bases between. This chain's CDR3 is CASSQDAGKNEKLFF. DNA of the CDR3: TGCGCCAGCAGCCAAGATGCAGGGAAGAATGAAAAACTGTTTTTT.